These 3 T cell receptor beta chains share one sample of origin, sequenced in a study of cytomegalovirus exposure and HLA in healthy donors. The PCR was carried out with 60 Vbeta primers and 13 Jbeta primers. The data were produced by immunoSEQ multiplex PCR, yet TCRdb's version contains in-frame clones alone and is incomplete. The data contain fewer than 75,000 clones, roughly 84% of them seen just once; the ten biggest clones take up 3.5% to 5%. Sequencing used PBMCs. These receptors were obtained from a young man in good health and CMV-seronegative.

This clone has only one observation. This chain connects TRBV7-2 to TRBJ1-2; TRBD1 matches 7 bases. The J segment lost 6 bases and the V segment lost 4 bases, leaving 11 bases of the junction unmatched. The CDR3 is 15 amino acids. Germline-derived CDR1 and CDR2 are SGHTA and FQGNSA. The CDR3 region is CASSSWTGRGNGYTF. CDR3 nucleotide sequence: TGTGCCAGCAGCTCTTGGACAGGAAGAGGAAATGGCTACACCTTC.

This clone showed up just once. The chain couples TRBV19 to TRBJ2-3, with a possible D match to TRBD1 (5 bases). CDR3 size: 15 residues. V was cut by 1 base and J by 5 bases, with 13 bases left in between. Germline V CDR1 and CDR2: LNHDA, SQIVND (reference sequence). CDR3 coding DNA: TGTGCCAGTAGTATAGGTGGAGTAAGGGGAGATACGCAGTATTTT. Amino acid sequence: CASSIGGVRGDTQYF.

This chain uses TRBV11-1 with TRBJ2-2; D unresolved. This CDR3 has 13 residues. V was trimmed by 4 bases and J by 4 bases, leaving 7 bases between them. Germline values: CDR1 SGHAT, CDR2 FQDESV (reference sequence). CDR3: CASSSISTGELFF. The CDR3 region has the DNA TGTGCCAGCAGCTCCATTAGCACCGGGGAGCTGTTTTTT.